This T cell receptor beta chain was observed in a study of early T cells in non-severe SARS-CoV-2 infection. Study-level information: Sequenced material consisted of bulk RNA (from unsorted whole blood), and chains were unpaired.

This clonotype was counted between two and nine times. V was shortened by 5 bases and J by 5 bases, with 10 bases between the two germline ends. Per germline, CDR1 SGHTA and CDR2 FQGNSA. This CDR3 has 12 residues. TCRdb recomputed calls from the 5' RACE reads with MiXCR, one row per CDR3 protein. This table has over 50,000 distinct CDR3 sequences, about 10% appearing once. This clonotype was sampled from an adult who was a healthcare worker with PCR-confirmed SARS-CoV-2 infection or an uninfected control (not recorded which). The sequencing sample was made of whole blood. The gene calls are TRBV7-2 and TRBJ2-7; perhaps TRBD1 as D (5 bases). CDR3 in amino acids: CASSLSGNEQYF. CDR3 coding DNA: TGTGCCAGCAGCCTTTCAGGGAACGAGCAGTACTTC.